This T cell receptor beta chain was sequenced during a study of blood T cell repertoires in COVID-19. Study at large: Both acute and convalescent COVID-19 samples were obtained from the United States, Italy and Spain.

The CDR3 runs 14 residues. With 2 bases removed from V and 1 base from J, the gap between germline ends came to 7 bases. Per the germline V gene, CDR1 is KGHSH and CDR2 is LQKENI. Sequencing used immunoSEQ multiplex PCR; TCRdb keeps in-frame clones, though not all of them. The sample includes about 120,000 clones, under 80% of them seen just once. The chain is built from TRBV18 and TRBJ2-3; no reliable D call. Sequencing was done on a sample of peripheral blood. This receptor was taken from a man between 45 and 60 years old with acute or convalescent COVID-19. CDR3 amino acids: CASSPFQGTDTQYF. The CDR3 DNA reads as TGTGCCAGCTCACCATTCCAGGGCACAGATACGCAGTATTTT.